The present entry profiles one TCR beta chain with its context. Per the original data handling: Estimated nucleated cell counts came from reference gene primer amplification. TCRdb's copy holds only in-frame clones and misses some; the assay was immunoSEQ multiplex PCR. V, J and clone size reflect that table, while D and trimming were determined from the DNA. The profile shows almost 30,000 clones, 68% of them singletons. The CDR3 is made up of 18 amino acids. V lost 6 bases to trimming and J lost 4 bases; unmatched junction nucleotides: 10. From germline, CDR1 is MGHDK and CDR2 SYGVNS. This sample is drawn from a study of blood T cell repertoires in COVID-19. Overall study: Samples of COVID-19 (acute and convalescent) were obtained from the United States, Italy and Spain. T cells, B-cell-depleted T cells, or PBMCs provided the cDNA or gDNA that served as material.

Sequencing was done on a sample of peripheral blood. The chain links TRBV25-1 to TRBJ2-3, with TRBD2 matching over 16 bases. The sequence came from a human donor in a cohort sampled during active COVID-19. CDR3 in amino acids: CASRAPGLAGGPADTQYF. CDR3 DNA: TGTGCCAGCAGGGCCCCGGGACTAGCGGGAGGGCCCGCAGATACGCAGTATTTT.